The clone carrying this TCR beta chain was observed once. CDR1 is MNHNS and CDR2 is SASEGT in the germline V gene. V lost 6 bases to trimming and J lost 0 bases; unmatched junction nucleotides: 4. The CDR3 spans 15 residues. The sample originates from a study of technical replicates of blood from a handful of donors. Libraries were prepared by immunoSEQ multiplex PCR; TCRdb keeps only in-frame clonotypes and omits some of them. Here the sample spans fewer than 100,000 clones, 85% to 95% being singletons. The gene calls are TRBV6-1 and TRBJ1-4; TRBD1 agrees at 7 bases. The clonotype originates from a human donor in good health. The sample taken for sequencing was T cells isolated from PBMCs. This CDR3 reads CASSDRDPTNEKLFF. CDR3 coding DNA: TGTGCCAGCAGCGACAGGGACCCAACTAATGAAAAACTGTTTTTT.